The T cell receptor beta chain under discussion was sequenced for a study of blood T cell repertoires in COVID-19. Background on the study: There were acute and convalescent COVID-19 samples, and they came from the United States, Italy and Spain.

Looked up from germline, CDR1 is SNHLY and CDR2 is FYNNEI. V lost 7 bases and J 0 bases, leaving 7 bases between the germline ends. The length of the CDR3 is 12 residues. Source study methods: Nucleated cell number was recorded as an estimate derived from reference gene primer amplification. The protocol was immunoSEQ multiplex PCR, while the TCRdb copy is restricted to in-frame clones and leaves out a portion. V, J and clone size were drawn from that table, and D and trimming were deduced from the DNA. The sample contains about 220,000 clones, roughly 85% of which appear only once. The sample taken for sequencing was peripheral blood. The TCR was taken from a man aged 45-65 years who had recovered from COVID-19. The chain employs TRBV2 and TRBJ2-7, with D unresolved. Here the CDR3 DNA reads TGTGCCAGCACGCTGAGCTCCTACGAGCAGTACTTC. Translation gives CASTLSSYEQYF.